This entry lists 20 T cell receptor beta chains sequenced from one sample in a study of blood T cell repertoires in COVID-19 (dated by TCRdb to the early 2020s). Library construction relied on the immunoSEQ multiplex PCR assay. This immuneACCESS table, as held by TCRdb, lists in-frame sequences with V and J called but not all clones. Of the missing ones, under half trace to an unresolved V gene in checked studies; the others have no known cause. Within this sample are over 150,000 clones, with around 80% of them counted one time only. Together, the top ten hold approximately 3.6% of the sample. Sequenced: PBMCs or T cells enriched from blood (not recorded which). The receptor source for this set is a woman aged 60-70 years who had recovered from COVID-19.

The chain links TRBV5-5 to TRBJ2-7, with unresolved D. The CDR3 covers 14 residues. V was clipped by 0 bases and J by 2 bases, with 9 bases between them. From germline, CDR1 is SGHKS and CDR2 YYEKEE (reference sequence). CDR3 bases: TGTGCCAGCAGCTTGGTGCCGGTTACCTACGAGCAGTACTTC. Protein product: CASSLVPVTYEQYF.

The chain joins TRBV10-2 to TRBJ2-2; TRBD2 aligns across 8 bases. This CDR3 has 15 amino acids. Germline CDR1 reads WSHSY; CDR2 reads SAAADI. With 9 bases clipped from V and 7 bases from J, the junction kept 13 bases outside the gene matches. The CDR3 sequence: CASETGLGPGGELFF. The CDR3 coding sequence is TGCGCCAGTGAGACGGGACTAGGCCCCGGCGGGGAGCTGTTTTTT.

This rearrangement joins TRBV5-8 to TRBJ1-3; D gene ambiguous. Trimming removed 2 bases from V and 0 bases from J, with 6 bases in between. The CDR3 runs 14 residues. Germline assignment: CDR1 SGHTS and CDR2 YDEGEE. Here the CDR3 reads CASSFTVSGNTIYF. DNA for the CDR3: TGTGCCAGCAGCTTCACTGTCTCTGGAAACACCATATATTTT.

V usage is TRBV12-5 and J usage is TRBJ2-1; 12 nucleotides agree with TRBD2. The J segment lost 5 bases and the V segment lost 0 bases, leaving 2 bases of the junction unmatched. The CDR3 is 16 residues long. Looked up from germline, CDR1 is LGHNT and CDR2 is FRNRAP. The CDR3 is CASGLVLAGGNNEQFF. CDR3 sequence (DNA): TGTGCTAGTGGTTTGGTACTAGCGGGGGGCAACAATGAGCAGTTCTTC.

The V and J genes are TRBV3-1 (or the pseudogene TRBV3-2) and TRBJ2-2, with 13 bases lining up with TRBD2. Germline assignment: CDR1 LGHDT and CDR2 YNNKEL (reference sequence). The CDR3 consists of 17 residues. V gave up 4 bases and J gave up 4 bases; unmatched junction bases: 6. The CDR3 region is CASSLFWTSGGTGELFF. In DNA, the CDR3 is TGTGCCAGCAGCCTCTTCTGGACTAGCGGGGGCACCGGGGAGCTGTTTTTT.

This clone was observed a handful of times. The chain joins TRBV2 to TRBJ1-2; 9 bases align to TRBD1. The CDR3 spans 15 residues. V lost 2 bases to trimming and J lost 2 bases; unmatched junction nucleotides: 3. The germline V gene has CDR1 SNHLY and CDR2 FYNNEI. CDR3 sequence (DNA): TGTGCCAGCAGTGAACGACAGGGGGGGAACTATGGCTACACCTTC. Translation gives CASSERQGGNYGYTF. The full variable domain, completed using reference TRBV2 and TRBJ1-2, is EPEVTQTPSHQVTQMGQEVILRCVPISNHLYFYWYRQILGQKVEFLVSFYNNEISEKSEIFDDQFSVERPDGSNFTLKIRSTKLEDSAMYFCASSERQGGNYGYTFGSGTRLTVV.

The rearrangement links TRBV7-8 to TRBJ2-3; TRBD1 might be the D (6 bases). Germline CDR1 SGHVS, CDR2 FQNEAQ. This CDR3 is built from 14 residues. V lost 1 base to trimming and J lost 2 bases, with 7 bases between them. This CDR3 is CASSLGDITDTQYF. DNA for the CDR3: TGTGCCAGCAGCTTAGGGGACATCACAGATACGCAGTATTTT.

V usage is TRBV30 and J usage is TRBJ1-6, with 7 nucleotides matching TRBD1. V lost 4 bases, J lost 8 bases, and 11 bases stayed unmatched. CDR3 length equals 15 residues. The germline gives CDR1 GTSNPN, CDR2 SVGIG (reference sequence). As DNA, the CDR3 is TGTGCCTGGAAGCAGGGAGACAGGGATTATTCACCCCTCCACTTT. It is translated as CAWKQGDRDYSPLHF.

The rearrangement links TRBV12-3 or TRBV12-4 to TRBJ1-1; D gene uncertain. The CDR3 has 11 residues. V was shortened by 5 bases and J by 5 bases, with 6 bases between the two germline ends. CDR3 amino acids: CASSKATEAFF. CDR3 nucleotide sequence: TGTGCCAGCAGTAAAGCTACTGAAGCTTTCTTT.

The CDR3 DNA is TGTGCCAGCAGCCGAATGTCTAGCGGGGGGTACGAGCAGTACTTC. This sequence encodes CASSRMSSGGYEQYF. The rearrangement uses TRBV3-1 (or the pseudogene TRBV3-2) and TRBJ2-7, with 11 bases lining up with TRBD2. The germline V gene encodes CDR1 LGHDT and CDR2 YNNKEL (reference sequence). The CDR3 consists of 15 residues. V gave up 4 bases and J gave up 4 bases; unmatched junction bases: 6.

The chain links TRBV5-1 to TRBJ2-3, with no clear D. The CDR3 spans 14 residues. V dropped 5 bases and J dropped 0 bases, with 10 bases sitting between them. Per the germline V gene, CDR1 is SGHRS and CDR2 is YFSETQ. The CDR3 DNA follows: TGCGCCAGCAGGCGGCAGTCTAGCACAGATACGCAGTATTTT. It specifies CASRRQSSTDTQYF.

V usage is TRBV4-1 and J usage is TRBJ1-1; perhaps TRBD1 as D (5 bases). V lost 6 bases, J lost 0 bases, and 17 bases lay in between. This CDR3 spans 16 amino acids. Germline assignment: CDR1 MGHRA and CDR2 YSYEKL. CDR3 nucleotide sequence: TGCGCCAGCAGACCCCAGGGCGTCCTCATGAACACTGAAGCTTTCTTT. Amino acid sequence: CASRPQGVLMNTEAFF.

The chain uses TRBV5-1 and TRBJ1-1; perhaps TRBD1 as D (5 bases). The CDR3 runs 15 residues. V lost 4 bases, J lost 4 bases, and 17 bases lay in between. In germline, CDR1 is SGHRS, CDR2 YFSETQ. This chain's CDR3 is CASSPLGGGSTEAFF. The CDR3 coding sequence is TGCGCCAGCAGCCCCCTCGGGGGGGGGAGCACTGAAGCTTTCTTT.

The chain has TRBV7-8 and TRBJ1-4; no firm D call. In germline, CDR1 is SGHVS, CDR2 FQNEAQ. The CDR3 runs 15 residues. V lost 2 bases and J lost 0, with 7 bases in between. CDR3 in amino acids: CASSLKRATNEKLFF. The DNA for the CDR3 is TGTGCCAGCAGCTTAAAACGGGCAACTAATGAAAAACTGTTTTTT.

The V gene is TRBV10-3, the J gene TRBJ1-5; D unresolved. CDR1 is ENHRY and CDR2 is SYGVKD in the germline V gene. Deletions cut 9 bases from V and 3 bases from J, with 12 bases between. The CDR3 sequence is 13 residues long. The CDR3 protein is CAIKEDLNQPQHF. In DNA form, the CDR3 reads TGTGCCATAAAGGAGGACCTCAATCAGCCCCAGCATTTT.

The chain recombines TRBV29-1 with TRBJ1-1; a possible D gene is TRBD1 (6 bases). The V end lost 3 bases, the J end lost 9 bases, and 14 bases lay between the germline ends. This CDR3 comprises 12 residues. Germline V CDR1 and CDR2: SQVTM, ANQGSEA. The CDR3 bases are TGCAGCGTTGAGGGCAGGGGAGCTCAAGCTTTCTTT. Amino acid sequence: CSVEGRGAQAFF.

The chain joins TRBV21-1 to TRBJ1-1. TRBV21-1 is annotated as a pseudogene. The CDR3 has 13 amino acids. The CDR3 DNA reads TGTGCCAGCAGCACCAGGGAGGGGGCTGAAGCTTTCTTT. Its translation: CASSTREGAEAFF.

The chain employs TRBV4-1 and TRBJ1-1, with D perhaps matching TRBD1 (6 bases). The CDR3 has 15 residues. Germline CDR1 MGHRA, CDR2 YSYEKL. V lost 3 bases and J lost 7, with 18 bases in between. CDR3 in amino acids: CASSHEGGGAGEAFF. The CDR3 bases are TGCGCCAGCAGCCACGAAGGCGGGGGCGCGGGTGAAGCTTTCTTT.

The chain is built from TRBV3-1 (or the pseudogene TRBV3-2) and TRBJ2-5, with 11 bases identical to TRBD2. Per germline, CDR1 LGHDT and CDR2 YNNKEL (reference sequence). V dropped 6 bases and J dropped 6; count of bases not matched to a gene: 3. This CDR3 is 13 amino acids long. The CDR3 is CASRTSGEQTQYF. For the CDR3, the DNA is TGTGCCAGCAGGACTAGCGGGGAACAGACCCAGTACTTC.

This sequence joins TRBV29-1 and TRBJ2-7; 7 bases fit TRBD2. This CDR3 has 14 residues. Germline V CDR1 and CDR2: SQVTM, ANQGSEA. V lost 6 bases to trimming and J lost 6 bases; unmatched junction nucleotides: 14. CDR3 in amino acids: CSVKGGTIGVEQYF. CDR3 in DNA: TGCAGCGTCAAGGGAGGGACTATAGGGGTCGAGCAGTACTTC.